This T cell receptor beta chain comes out of a study of naive and memory T cell subsets. Germline assignment: CDR1 MNHNY and CDR2 SVGAGI (reference sequence). This CDR3 is built from 13 residues. V was shortened by 6 bases and J by 1 base, with 9 bases between the two germline ends. In its sample, this clonotype was seen many times. Both TRBC1 and TRBC2 were covered by a beta constant-region primer of two equimolar oligonucleotides. Each CDR3 protein gets one entry after TCRdb re-called the UMI-ligation and nested PCR reads with MiXCR. The sample contains about 5,700 distinct CDR3 sequences, about 6.4% of which appear only once.

The TCR originated in a human donor in good health. The chain has TRBV6-6 and TRBJ1-1, with D perhaps matching TRBD1 (6 bases). The sample taken for sequencing was effector memory CD8+ T cells from blood. Subset reported: effector memory, CD45RA- CD27-. CDR3 amino acids: CASRKQGNTEAFF. CDR3 sequence (DNA): TGTGCCAGCAGAAAACAGGGGAACACTGAAGCTTTCTTT.